A single sample is the source of the 22 T cell receptor beta chains below, sequenced in a study of T cell changes during pregnancy in multiple sclerosis. TCRdb's table, derived via immunoSEQ multiplex PCR, lists solely in-frame clones and lacks some. The sample has just under 85,000 clones; approximately 93% are singletons. The sequenced sample was peripheral blood, obtained in the first trimester of pregnancy. The receptors were sampled from a female donor with multiple sclerosis, enrolled in a pregnancy study.

The CDR3 DNA is TGTGCCAGCAAGTTAGCGACTGGGGAGCTGTTTTTT. This sequence encodes CASKLATGELFF. The V gene is TRBV27, the J gene TRBJ2-2; the D gene is possibly TRBD2 (5 bases). The CDR3 runs 12 residues. V gave up 7 bases and J gave up 8 bases, with 11 bases separating them. The germline V gene encodes CDR1 MNHEY and CDR2 SMNVEV (reference sequence).

This clone appeared a single time. The gene calls are TRBV2 and TRBJ2-1, with a tentative D call TRBD2 (5 bases). The CDR3 contains 14 residues. Germline V gene lookup returns CDR1 SNHLY and CDR2 FYNNEI. Trimming cost V 6 bases and J 5 bases, with 14 bases left between them. CDR3 DNA: TGTGCCAGCAGCCGAGCGGAGTTGGACAATGAGCAGTTCTTC. This gives the protein CASSRAELDNEQFF. Together with reference TRBV2 and TRBJ2-1, the CDR3 gives the full variable domain: EPEVTQTPSHQVTQMGQEVILRCVPISNHLYFYWYRQILGQKVEFLVSFYNNEISEKSEIFDDQFSVERPDGSNFTLKIRSTKLEDSAMYFCASSRAELDNEQFFGPGTRLTVL.

The chain links TRBV7-9 to TRBJ2-2; D perhaps matches TRBD2 (6 bases). The CDR3 has 14 amino acids. The V and J ends lost 1 base and 6 bases respectively, with 9 bases between them. Germline V gene sequence: CDR1 SEHNR, CDR2 FQNEAQ (reference sequence). Here the CDR3 reads CASSLELASGELFF. DNA of the CDR3: TGTGCCAGCAGCTTAGAACTAGCTTCCGGGGAGCTGTTTTTT.

This chain links TRBV28 with TRBJ2-3; 7 bases are a match to TRBD1. Germline assignment: CDR1 MDHEN and CDR2 SYDVKM. CDR3 length: 15 amino acids. V lost 1 base to trimming and J lost 0 bases; unmatched junction nucleotides: 1. The CDR3 region is CASSLSGQSTDTQYF. The CDR3 nucleotides are TGTGCCAGCAGTTTATCGGGACAGAGCACAGATACGCAGTATTTT.

V gene TRBV29-1 combines with J gene TRBJ2-3, with 9 bases that match TRBD2. V lost 3 bases, J lost 6 bases, and 4 bases stayed unmatched. Germline values: CDR1 SQVTM, CDR2 ANQGSEA. CDR3 size: 13 residues. CDR3: CSVEASGEDTQYF. CDR3 coding DNA: TGCAGCGTTGAGGCTAGCGGGGAGGATACGCAGTATTTT.

The chain has TRBV13 and TRBJ2-2; no reliable D call. Germline assignment: CDR1 PRHDT and CDR2 FYEKMQ (reference sequence). This CDR3 comprises 16 residues. V lost 2 bases and J lost 5, with 15 bases in between. CDR3 loop: CASSLRSSTRTGELFF. The DNA of the CDR3 is TGTGCCAGCAGCTTAAGGTCGAGCACCAGGACCGGGGAGCTGTTTTTT.

The chain combines TRBV13 with TRBJ2-7; TRBD2 aligns across 7 bases. J gave up 5 bases and V 2 bases, and 3 bases lay outside the gene matches. The CDR3 has 13 residues. Germline assignment: CDR1 PRHDT and CDR2 FYEKMQ (reference sequence). This CDR3 is CASSLSGADEQYF. For the CDR3, the DNA is TGTGCCAGCAGCTTAAGCGGGGCGGACGAGCAGTACTTC. The entire variable domain, with the rest obtained from reference TRBV13 and TRBJ2-7, is as follows: AAGVIQSPRHLIKEKRETATLKCYPIPRHDTVYWYQQGPGQDPQFLISFYEKMQSDKGSIPDRFSAQQFSDYHSELNMSSLELGDSALYFCASSLSGADEQYFGPGTRLTVT.

The rearrangement joins TRBV19 to TRBJ2-5; D gene uncertain. V lost 4 bases to trimming and J lost 3 bases, with 3 bases between them. CDR3 length equals 11 residues. The V gene's germline CDR1 is LNHDA and CDR2 SQIVND (reference sequence). The CDR3 nucleotides read TGTGCCAGTAGTACCAAAGAGACCCAGTACTTC. Translation: CASSTKETQYF.

The V and J genes are TRBV16 and TRBJ2-3; 7 bases fit TRBD2. V was pared by 7 bases and J by 6 bases, with 7 bases of the junction left unmatched. Germline CDR1 is KGHSY and CDR2 is FQNENV. This CDR3 is built from 13 residues. DNA for the CDR3: TGTGCCAGCACCCTGGTGCGGGGGGATACGCAGTATTTT. As protein: CASTLVRGDTQYF.

The chain is built from TRBV4-3 and TRBJ2-2, with a weak D call TRBD2 (6 bases). CDR3 length: 22 residues. Germline V gene data show CDR1 as LGHNA and CDR2 as YSLEER. The V and J ends lost 0 bases and 1 base respectively, with 27 bases between them. This CDR3 is CASSQDWSGRGLALGNTGELFF. CDR3 in DNA: TGCGCCAGCAGCCAAGATTGGTCGGGTCGAGGCCTAGCGTTAGGGAACACCGGGGAGCTGTTTTTT.

The genes are TRBV5-1 and TRBJ2-7; 11 bases are shared with TRBD1. V trimming: 4 bases; J trimming: 5 bases; junction bases outside the gene matches: 8. Germline V gene lookup returns CDR1 SGHRS and CDR2 YFSETQ. This CDR3 contains 15 residues. CDR3 nucleotides: TGCGCCAGCAGCGTCGGGACAGGGGGTTCGAACGAGCAGTACTTC. Translating it yields CASSVGTGGSNEQYF.

Only a few counts were recorded for this clone. This chain uses TRBV20-1 with TRBJ1-1; D may be TRBD1 (5 bases). This CDR3 has 11 residues. The V and J ends lost 4 bases and 4 bases respectively, with 7 bases between them. CDR1 DFQATT and CDR2 SNEGSKA come from the germline V gene (reference sequence). The CDR3, as DNA: TGCAGTGCTACAGGGTCCACTGAAGCTTTCTTT. Amino acids: CSATGSTEAFF.

The CDR3 region has the DNA TGTGCCTGGAGTCTTGCGGGGGCCGGCAATCAGCCCCAGCATTTT. Its translation is CAWSLAGAGNQPQHF. V usage is TRBV30 and J usage is TRBJ1-5; TRBD1 is a possible D gene (6 bases). Trimming removed 2 bases from V and 2 bases from J, with 13 bases in between. Germline V gene sequence: CDR1 GTSNPN, CDR2 SVGIG (reference sequence). This CDR3 has 15 amino acids.

This clone came up a few times. J is TRBJ2-2 and V is TRBV30, with a tentative D call TRBD1 (6 bases). The germline CDR1 and CDR2 sequences are GTSNPN and SVGIG (reference sequence). This CDR3 comprises 15 residues. V was clipped by 0 bases and J by 1 base, with 9 bases between them. The CDR3 DNA reads as TGTGCCTGGAGTGTTAGGGGGTTGAACACCGGGGAGCTGTTTTTT. Protein product: CAWSVRGLNTGELFF.

This clone was counted once. The chain carries TRBV29-1 and TRBJ2-7, with TRBD2 identical over 14 bases. This CDR3 contains 15 residues. The ends lost 7 bases at V and 0 bases at J; junction bases unmatched: 5. Germline V lookup: CDR1 SQVTM, CDR2 ANQGSEA. The DNA of the CDR3 is TGCAGCGCGGGACTAGCGGGAGCAGGCTCCTACGAGCAGTACTTC. The encoded protein is CSAGLAGAGSYEQYF.

The V gene is TRBV18, the J gene TRBJ2-7; 10 bases agree with TRBD1. Germline CDR1 reads KGHSH; CDR2 reads LQKENI. This CDR3 has 14 residues. The ends lost 3 bases at V and 7 bases at J; junction bases unmatched: 6. Here the CDR3 reads CASSPGTGVTEQYF. The CDR3, as DNA: TGTGCCAGCTCACCCGGGACAGGGGTAACTGAGCAGTACTTC.

Turning to this clone: This sample includes further DNA sequences coding for the same CDR3. This chain joins TRBV6-4 and TRBJ2-3; 8 nucleotides match TRBD2. V lost 3 bases to trimming and J lost 3 bases; unmatched junction nucleotides: 2. Per germline, CDR1 MRHNA and CDR2 SNTAGT. The CDR3 sequence is 14 residues long. CDR3 sequence reads: CASSEAGGTDTQYF. In nucleotides, the CDR3 is TGTGCCAGCAGTGAGGCGGGAGGTACAGATACGCAGTATTTT.

The chain couples TRBV28 to TRBJ1-2; D unclear. CDR1 and CDR2 from the germline V gene are MDHEN and SYDVKM. Trimming shortened V by 3 bases and J by 1 base, and 6 bases separated the two germline ends. This CDR3 comprises 13 residues. The DNA of the CDR3 is TGTGCCAGCAGTTTTCCGGGTAACTATGGCTACACCTTC. Its protein product is CASSFPGNYGYTF.

This chain connects TRBV15 to TRBJ2-7; TRBD1 aligns across 8 bases. This CDR3 has 18 amino acids. Per the germline V gene, CDR1 is LNHNV and CDR2 is YYDKDF (reference sequence). Losses at the gene ends were 3 bases for V and 5 bases for J; bases not matched to a gene: 18. DNA for the CDR3: TGTGCCACCAGCAGGATCCGATGGGGACAGGCCAAAAAAGACGAGCAGTACTTC. Translation gives CATSRIRWGQAKKDEQYF.

The gene calls are TRBV6-5 and TRBJ1-1; D remains unclear. The germline V and J ends were trimmed by 6 bases and 0 bases, with 8 bases remaining between them. Germline V gene data show CDR1 as MNHEY and CDR2 as SVGAGI. The CDR3 extends over 13 amino acids. The CDR3 DNA reads TGTGCCAGCAGAAAACAAGTGAACACTGAAGCTTTCTTT. Amino acid sequence: CASRKQVNTEAFF.

This rearrangement joins TRBV6-5 to TRBJ2-1; D unresolved. Trimming shortened V by 0 bases and J by 4 bases, and 7 bases separated the two germline ends. The CDR3 has 14 residues. Germline V gene lookup returns CDR1 MNHEY and CDR2 SVGAGI. The CDR3 sequence: CASSYSNQYNEQFF. The DNA for the CDR3 is TGTGCCAGCAGTTACTCGAACCAGTACAATGAGCAGTTCTTC.

CDR3 amino acids: CASSETHRTEAFF. CDR3 DNA sequence: TGTGCCAGCAGTGAAACCCACAGAACTGAAGCTTTCTTT. This sequence joins TRBV6-1 and TRBJ1-1; D uncertain. Between the trimmed V and J ends, which lost 2 bases and 5 bases, there was a span of 9 bases. Germline CDR1 and CDR2: MNHNS and SASEGT. The CDR3 consists of 13 residues.